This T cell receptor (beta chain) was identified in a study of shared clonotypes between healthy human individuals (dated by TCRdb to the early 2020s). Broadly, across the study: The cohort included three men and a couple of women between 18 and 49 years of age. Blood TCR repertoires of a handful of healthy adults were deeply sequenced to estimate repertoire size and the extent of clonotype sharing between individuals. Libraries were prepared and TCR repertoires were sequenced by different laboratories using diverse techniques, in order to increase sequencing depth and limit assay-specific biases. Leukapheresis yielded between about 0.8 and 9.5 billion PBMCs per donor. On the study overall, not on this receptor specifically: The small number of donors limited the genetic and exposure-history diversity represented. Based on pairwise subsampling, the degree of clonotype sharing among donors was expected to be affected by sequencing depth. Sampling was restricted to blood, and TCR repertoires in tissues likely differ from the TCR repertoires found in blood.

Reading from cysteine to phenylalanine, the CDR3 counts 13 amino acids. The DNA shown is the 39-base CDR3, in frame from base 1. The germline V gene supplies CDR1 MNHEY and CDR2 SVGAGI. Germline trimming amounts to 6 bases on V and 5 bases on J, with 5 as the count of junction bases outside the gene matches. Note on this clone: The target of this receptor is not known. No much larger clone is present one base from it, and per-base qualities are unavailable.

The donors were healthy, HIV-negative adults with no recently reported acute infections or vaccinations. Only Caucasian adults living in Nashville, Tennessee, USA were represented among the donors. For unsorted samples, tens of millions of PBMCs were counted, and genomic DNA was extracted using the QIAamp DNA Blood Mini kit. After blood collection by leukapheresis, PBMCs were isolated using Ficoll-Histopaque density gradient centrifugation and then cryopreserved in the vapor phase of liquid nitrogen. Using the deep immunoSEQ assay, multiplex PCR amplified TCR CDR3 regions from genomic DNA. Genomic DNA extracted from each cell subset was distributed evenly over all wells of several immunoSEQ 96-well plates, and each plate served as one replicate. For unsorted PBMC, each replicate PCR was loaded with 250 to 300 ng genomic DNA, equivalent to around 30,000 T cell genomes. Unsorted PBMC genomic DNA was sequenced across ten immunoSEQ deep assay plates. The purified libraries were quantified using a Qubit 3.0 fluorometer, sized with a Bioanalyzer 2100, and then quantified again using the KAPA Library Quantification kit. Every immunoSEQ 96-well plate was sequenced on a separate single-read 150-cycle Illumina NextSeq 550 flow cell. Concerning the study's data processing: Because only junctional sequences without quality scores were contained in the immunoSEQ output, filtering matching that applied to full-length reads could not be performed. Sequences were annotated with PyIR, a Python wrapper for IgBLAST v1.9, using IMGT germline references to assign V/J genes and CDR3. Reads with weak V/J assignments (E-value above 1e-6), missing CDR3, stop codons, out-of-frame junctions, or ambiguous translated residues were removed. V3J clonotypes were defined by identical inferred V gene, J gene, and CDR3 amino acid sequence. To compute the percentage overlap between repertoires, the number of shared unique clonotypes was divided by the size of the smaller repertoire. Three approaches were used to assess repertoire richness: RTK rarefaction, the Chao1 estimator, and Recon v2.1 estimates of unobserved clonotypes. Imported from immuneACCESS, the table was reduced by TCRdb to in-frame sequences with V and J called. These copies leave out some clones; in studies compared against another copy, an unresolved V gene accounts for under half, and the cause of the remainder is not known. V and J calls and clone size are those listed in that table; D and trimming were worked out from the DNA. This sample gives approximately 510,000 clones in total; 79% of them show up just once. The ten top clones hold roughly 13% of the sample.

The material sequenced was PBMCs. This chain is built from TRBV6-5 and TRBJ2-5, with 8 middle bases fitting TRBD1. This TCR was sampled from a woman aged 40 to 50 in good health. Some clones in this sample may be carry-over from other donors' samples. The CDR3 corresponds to CASRIDRGETQYF. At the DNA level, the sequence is TGTGCCAGCAGGATCGACAGGGGCGAGACCCAGTACTTC.